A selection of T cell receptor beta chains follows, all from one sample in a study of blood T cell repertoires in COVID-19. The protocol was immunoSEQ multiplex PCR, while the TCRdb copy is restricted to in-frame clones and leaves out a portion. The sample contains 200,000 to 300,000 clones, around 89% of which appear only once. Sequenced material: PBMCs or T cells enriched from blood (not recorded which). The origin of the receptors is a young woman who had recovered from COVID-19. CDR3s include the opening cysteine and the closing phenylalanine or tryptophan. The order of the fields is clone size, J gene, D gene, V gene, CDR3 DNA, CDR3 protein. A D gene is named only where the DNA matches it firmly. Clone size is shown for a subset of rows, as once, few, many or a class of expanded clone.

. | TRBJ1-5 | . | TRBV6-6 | TGTGCCAGCAGTTATCTTGGGCAAGGGGGTCAGCCCCAGCATTTT | CASSYLGQGGQPQHF
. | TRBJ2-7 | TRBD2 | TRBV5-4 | TGTGCCAGCAGCTACACCGGGACTAGCGCAACTTCCTACGAGCAGTACTTC | CASSYTGTSATSYEQYF
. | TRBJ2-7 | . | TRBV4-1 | TGCGCCAGCAGCCAGGTCCGGGACTACGAGCAGTACTTC | CASSQVRDYEQYF
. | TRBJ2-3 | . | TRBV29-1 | TGCAGCGTCCCTGGGGCGGCGCATACGCAGTATTTT | CSVPGAAHTQYF
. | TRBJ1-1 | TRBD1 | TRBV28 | TGTGCCAGCAGTTTCCACGTCCGGGACAGGAAAAACACTGAAGCTTTCTTT | CASSFHVRDRKNTEAFF
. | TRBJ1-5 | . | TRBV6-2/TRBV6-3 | TGTGCCAGCAGTTACCAAGCAGGCTATCAGCCCCAGCATTTT | CASSYQAGYQPQHF
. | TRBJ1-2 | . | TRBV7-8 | TGTGCCAGCAGCTTAGTCGTCGGCGGAAAACCCGGATCAGGGAAGAACTATGGCTACACCTTC | CASSLVVGGKPGSGKNYGYTF
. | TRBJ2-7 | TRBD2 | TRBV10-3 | TGTGCCATCAGTGGGGGACCTAGCGGACCTTACTCCTACGAGCAGTACTTC | CAISGGPSGPYSYEQYF
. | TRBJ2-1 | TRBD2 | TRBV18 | TGTGCCAGCTCACTCCAGTCGGGAGGGCCAGAATTCTACAATGAGCAGTTCTTC | CASSLQSGGPEFYNEQFF
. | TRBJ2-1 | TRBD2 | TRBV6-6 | TGTGCCAGCAGTTACATGCGGGGGGGGGTAGGCGAGCAGTTCTTC | CASSYMRGGVGEQFF
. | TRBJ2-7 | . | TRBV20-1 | TGCAGTGCTAGTGGGCAGGGCATCTACGAGCAGTACTTC | CSASGQGIYEQYF
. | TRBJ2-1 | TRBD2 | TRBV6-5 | TGTGCCAGCAGGGAGCGGGAGGGGCAGTTCTTC | CASREREGQFF
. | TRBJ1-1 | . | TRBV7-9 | TGTGCCAGCAGCTTGGGGGGATGGACCTCCTTAACTGAAGCTTTCTTT | CASSLGGWTSLTEAFF
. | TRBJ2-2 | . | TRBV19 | TGTGCCAGTACCGATGGGACTGGGCGGAGCACCGGGGAGCTGTTTTTT | CASTDGTGRSTGELFF
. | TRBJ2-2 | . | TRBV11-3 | TGTGCCAGCAGCCCCCGCGGGGGGGAGCTGTTTTTT | CASSPRGGELFF
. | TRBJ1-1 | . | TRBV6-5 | TGTGCCAGTAGAAGGGGTTTATTTCTCGAAGCTTTCTTT | CASRRGLFLEAFF
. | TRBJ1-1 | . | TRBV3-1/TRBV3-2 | TGTGCCAGCAGCCAAGCGGTTGCGGTTGGAGCTTTCTTT | CASSQAVAVGAFF
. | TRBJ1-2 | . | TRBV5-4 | TGTGCCAGCAAAAGTGCGACACAAGCTAACTATGGCTACACCTTC | CASKSATQANYGYTF
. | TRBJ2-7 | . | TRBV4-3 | TGCGCCAGCAGCGTGGACATGGGCTCCTACGAGCAGTACTTC | CASSVDMGSYEQYF
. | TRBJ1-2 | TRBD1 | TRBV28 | TGTGCCAGCAGGACCCAGGGGGCGGGAGGCTACACCTTC | CASRTQGAGGYTF
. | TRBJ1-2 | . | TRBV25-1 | TGTGCCACCAGCCCGTTGGCAGGGGTATATGGCTACACCTTC | CATSPLAGVYGYTF
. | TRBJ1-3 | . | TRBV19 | TGTGCCAGTAGTATCGAGTCCCTGCTCTCTGGAAACACCATATATTTT | CASSIESLLSGNTIYF
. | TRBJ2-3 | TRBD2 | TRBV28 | TGTGCCAGCAGTCTTAGCGGGAGAGGTGATACGCAGTATTTT | CASSLSGRGDTQYF
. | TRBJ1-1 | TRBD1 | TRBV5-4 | TGTGCCAGCAGCCCTGGGACAGGGTTACTTCCCCTCACTGAAGCTTTCTTT | CASSPGTGLLPLTEAFF
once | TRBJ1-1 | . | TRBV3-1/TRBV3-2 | TGTGCCACCCAACAGCATCCGAACACTGAAGCTTTCTTT | CATQQHPNTEAFF
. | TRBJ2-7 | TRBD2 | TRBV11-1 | TGTGCCAGCAGTTTCGGACTAGCGGGGGTCTACGAGCAGTACTTC | CASSFGLAGVYEQYF
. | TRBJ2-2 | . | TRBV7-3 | TGTGCCAGCGCCCCACAACCCACCGGGGAGCTGTTTTTT | CASAPQPTGELFF
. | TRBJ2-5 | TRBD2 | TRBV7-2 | TGTGCCAGCAGCGATTGGGGGGGAGAAGAGACCCAGTACTTC | CASSDWGGEETQYF
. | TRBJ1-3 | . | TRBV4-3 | TGCGCCAGCAGCCAAGGCAGAACCAGAAACACCATATATTTT | CASSQGRTRNTIYF
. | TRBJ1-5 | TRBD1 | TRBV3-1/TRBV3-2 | TGTGCCAGCAGCCGGACGGGACAGGGGATGCCCCAGCATTTT | CASSRTGQGMPQHF
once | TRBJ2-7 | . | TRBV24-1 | TGTGCCACCAGTACTGAGGGGGACGAGCAGTACTTC | CATSTEGDEQYF
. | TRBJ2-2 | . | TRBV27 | TGTGCCAGTTCCCCGACAGTTTGGTGGCAAAACACCGGGGAGCTGTTTTTT | CASSPTVWWQNTGELFF
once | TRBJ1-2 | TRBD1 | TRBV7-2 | TGTGCCAGCAGCCCGGACAGGGGGAGAGGGTATGGCTACACCTTC | CASSPDRGRGYGYTF
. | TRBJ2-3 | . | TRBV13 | TGTGCCAGCAGCTTACGTGAGGGGGGGCCAGATACGCAGTATTTT | CASSLREGGPDTQYF
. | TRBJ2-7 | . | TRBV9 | TGTGCCAGCAGCGCTTGGGACAATAACTACGAGCAGTACTTC | CASSAWDNNYEQYF
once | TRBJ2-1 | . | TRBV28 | TGTGCCAGCAGAGTATCGGGGGAACGCGAGCAGTTCTTC | CASRVSGEREQFF
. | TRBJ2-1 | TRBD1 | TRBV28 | TGTGCCAGCAGGTCCGGAGGGACAGGGAATGAGCAGTTCTTC | CASRSGGTGNEQFF
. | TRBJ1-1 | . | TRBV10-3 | TGTGCCATCAGTGGGACACGAACGGATTCTCCGCGCAAGAACACTGAAGCTTTCTTT | CAISGTRTDSPRKNTEAFF
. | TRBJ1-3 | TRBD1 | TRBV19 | TGTGCCAGTAGTCTGGGACAGCCGCTCTCTGGAAACACCATATATTTT | CASSLGQPLSGNTIYF
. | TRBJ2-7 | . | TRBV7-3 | TGTGCCAGCAGCCGAGAGGGGACACCGGTTTACGAGCAGTACTTC | CASSREGTPVYEQYF
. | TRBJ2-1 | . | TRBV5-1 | TGCGCCAGCAGCTTTGAGGTAGCGAAATACAATGAGCAGTTCTTC | CASSFEVAKYNEQFF
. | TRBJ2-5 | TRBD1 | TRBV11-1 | TGTGCCAGCAGCTTAGTAGTAGGGGGCGCGGAGACCCAGTACTTC | CASSLVVGGAETQYF
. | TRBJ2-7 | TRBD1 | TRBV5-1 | TGCGCCAGCAGCTTGGCAGGGACAGGGGGGAGGGAGCAGTACTTC | CASSLAGTGGREQYF
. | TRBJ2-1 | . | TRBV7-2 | TGTGCCAGCAGCACCCCGACTCGGGGATTTCATGAGCAGTTCTTC | CASSTPTRGFHEQFF
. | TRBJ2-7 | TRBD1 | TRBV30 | TGTGCCTGGTCTTCAGGGGGCCACGAGCAGTACTTC | CAWSSGGHEQYF
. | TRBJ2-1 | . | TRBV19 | TGTGCCAGTGGTTTGGGGCGGAAAAATGAGCAGTTCTTC | CASGLGRKNEQFF
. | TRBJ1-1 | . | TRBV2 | TGTGCCAGCAGTGGTCGTTCAGGGGTGGTCACTGAAGCTTTCTTT | CASSGRSGVVTEAFF
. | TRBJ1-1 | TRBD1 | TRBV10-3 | TGTGCCATCAGTGATTCAGGGGGCACTGAAGCTTTCTTT | CAISDSGGTEAFF
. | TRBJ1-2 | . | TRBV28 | TGTGCCAGCAGCACCCCCGGGGGACACTATGGCTACACCTTC | CASSTPGGHYGYTF
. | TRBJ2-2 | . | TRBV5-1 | TGCGCCAGCAGCTTCCTAGGGAACACCGGGGAGCTGTTTTTT | CASSFLGNTGELFF
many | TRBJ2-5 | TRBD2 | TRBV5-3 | TGTGCCAGAAGCTTGCTAGCGGGAGAGACCCAGTACTTC | CARSLLAGETQYF
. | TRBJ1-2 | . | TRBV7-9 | TGTGCCAGCAGTTCAAGCGGGACAAATGGCTACACCTTC | CASSSSGTNGYTF
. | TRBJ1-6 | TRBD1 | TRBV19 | TGTGCCAGTAGTATCAAACCCCCTCGAACAGGGGTGAATTCACCCCTCCACTTT | CASSIKPPRTGVNSPLHF
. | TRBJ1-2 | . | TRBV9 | TGTGCCAGCAGCCCCAGGGGAAGGACTTATGGCTACACCTTC | CASSPRGRTYGYTF
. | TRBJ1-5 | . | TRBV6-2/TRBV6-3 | TGTGCCAGCAGTTACGTTACCCTCGTAGACCGGGGTGGTCAGCCCCAGCATTTT | CASSYVTLVDRGGQPQHF